The 22 T cell receptor beta chains in this list originate from one sample, sequenced in a study of cytomegalovirus exposure and HLA in healthy donors. PCR involved 60 Vbeta and 13 Jbeta primers. Sequencing used immunoSEQ multiplex PCR; TCRdb keeps in-frame clones, though not all of them. Counted here are roughly 100,000 clones, about 80% occurring once; the ten biggest clones make up over 2%. The sequenced sample was PBMCs. The source is a young man in good health and CMV-seronegative.

This chain connects TRBV29-1 to TRBJ2-2; 7 nucleotides match TRBD1. The CDR3 covers 14 residues. The germline CDR1 and CDR2 sequences are SQVTM and ANQGSEA. V lost 4 bases, J lost 3 bases, and 5 bases stayed unmatched. The CDR3 reads CSVATGIHTGELFF. The CDR3 region has the DNA TGCAGCGTTGCGACAGGGATTCACACCGGGGAGCTGTTTTTT.

The count of this clone is one. The V gene is TRBV7-8, the J gene TRBJ2-3; TRBD1 is a possible D gene (7 bases). The CDR3 has 17 amino acids. The germline V and J ends were trimmed by 3 bases and 1 base, with 17 bases remaining between them. Germline V lookup: CDR1 SGHVS, CDR2 FQNEAQ. CDR3 region: CASSLIQGGQGTDTQYF. The CDR3 DNA sequence: TGTGCCAGCAGCTTGATTCAGGGGGGCCAAGGCACAGATACGCAGTATTTT.

This chain connects TRBV6-5 to TRBJ2-3; D is ambiguous. The CDR3 contains 12 residues. Per the germline V gene, CDR1 is MNHEY and CDR2 is SVGAGI. Trimming removed 6 bases from V and 5 bases from J, with 9 bases in between. CDR3 residues: CASSPSGDTQYF. The CDR3 bases are TGTGCCAGCAGCCCTTCCGGAGATACGCAGTATTTT.

There are many counts of this clone. The chain recombines TRBV5-1 with TRBJ1-6; 9 bases agree with TRBD1. The CDR3 covers 14 residues. CDR1 is SGHRS and CDR2 is YFSETQ in the germline V gene. Trimming took 5 bases from V and 7 from J; bases not matched to a gene: 4. The CDR3 region has the DNA TGCGCCAGCAGGCTGACAGGGGGGAATTCACCCCTCCACTTT. It encodes CASRLTGGNSPLHF.

The chain employs TRBV30 and TRBJ2-7, with a possible D match to TRBD2 (6 bases). The V and J ends lost 0 bases and 2 bases respectively, with 14 bases between them. The CDR3 runs 15 residues. CDR1 is GTSNPN, CDR2 SVGIG, per germline (reference sequence). CDR3 in DNA: TGTGCCTGGAGTGTACGGGGGTTTGTGGCCTACGAGCAGTACTTC. It encodes CAWSVRGFVAYEQYF.

This chain joins TRBV4-1 and TRBJ2-5; D unclear. The J call is doubtful: the DNA matches TRBJ2-7 better. CDR1 is MGHRA and CDR2 is YSYEKL in the germline V gene. The CDR3 spans 15 residues. The CDR3 coding sequence is TGCGCCAGCAGCCAAGTTATACAGTATACCTACGAGCAGTACTTC. Translation gives CASSQVIQYTYEQYF.

This chain connects TRBV30 to TRBJ2-1, with 9 bases matching TRBD1. CDR1 is GTSNPN, CDR2 SVGIG, per germline (reference sequence). CDR3 length: 14 residues. The trim removed 3 bases at V and 4 bases at J, leaving 4 bases unmatched. As DNA, the CDR3 is TGTGCCTGGAGGCGACAGGGGGGATACAATGAGCAGTTCTTC. Translating gives CAWRRQGGYNEQFF.

The J gene is TRBJ1-5, the V gene TRBV19; 9 bases align to TRBD1. The ends lost 2 bases at V and 6 bases at J; junction bases unmatched: 8. This CDR3 spans 16 amino acids. Germline CDR1 and CDR2: LNHDA and SQIVND (reference sequence). The chain's CDR3 is CASSISRDRARQPQHF. As DNA, the CDR3 is TGTGCCAGTAGTATATCCCGGGACAGGGCACGTCAGCCCCAGCATTTT.

The chain carries TRBV15 and TRBJ1-1; maybe TRBD1 (6 bases). The V gene lost 3 bases and the J gene lost 5 bases, with 13 bases spanning the gap. From germline, CDR1 is LNHNV and CDR2 YYDKDF (reference sequence). This CDR3 region has 14 residues. The CDR3 region has the DNA TGTGCCACCAGCAGGCGGACAGTGGGGACTGAAGCTTTCTTT. It codes for CATSRRTVGTEAFF.

Of note for this clone: Other DNA sequences in this specimen translate into the identical CDR3. The gene calls are TRBV7-9 and TRBJ1-5; no clear D. Germline V gene lookup returns CDR1 SEHNR and CDR2 FQNEAQ (reference sequence). The CDR3 is 13 residues long. V lost 1 base, J lost 2 bases, and 3 bases lay in between. The CDR3 reads CASSLVGNQPQHF. CDR3 bases: TGTGCCAGCAGCTTAGTAGGCAATCAGCCCCAGCATTTT.

The chain recombines TRBV30 with TRBJ2-3, with TRBD2 identical over 9 bases. CDR3 length: 15 residues. V shed 2 bases and J 2 bases; nucleotides not matched to a gene: 5. CDR1 and CDR2 (germline): GTSNPN, SVGIG (reference sequence). The CDR3 here is CAWSTLAGLTDTQYF. In DNA form, the CDR3 reads TGTGCCTGGAGTACCCTAGCGGGGCTCACAGATACGCAGTATTTT.

The J gene is TRBJ2-2, the V gene TRBV6-5; D not certain. Germline assignment: CDR1 MNHEY and CDR2 SVGAGI. Trimming left V 5 bases short and J 4 bases short, with 8 bases between. The CDR3 runs 13 residues. CDR3 residues: CASSGTSTGELFF. The CDR3 coding sequence is TGTGCCAGCAGTGGTACAAGCACCGGGGAGCTGTTTTTT.

The chain employs TRBV10-3 and TRBJ1-2; D ambiguous. In germline, CDR1 is ENHRY, CDR2 SYGVKD. The V gene lost 0 bases and the J gene lost 8 bases, with 7 bases spanning the gap. The CDR3 loop spans 12 amino acids. The CDR3 DNA reads TGTGCCATCAGTGAGTCGGAGGGAGGCTACACCTTC. It is translated as CAISESEGGYTF.

The rearrangement joins TRBV9 to TRBJ2-7; the match to TRBD2 covers 7 bases. Germline CDR1 reads SGDLS; CDR2 reads YYNGEE. This CDR3 is 14 amino acids long. Trimming took 0 bases from V and 3 from J; bases not matched to a gene: 3. The CDR3 bases are TGTGCCAGCAGCGTAGAGGGCGGGGGCTACGAGCAGTACTTC. Its protein product is CASSVEGGGYEQYF. The variable domain in full, with the rest retrieved from reference TRBV9 and TRBJ2-7, is DSGVTQTPKHLITATGQRVTLRCSPRSGDLSVYWYQQSLDQGLQFLIQYYNGEERAKGNILERFSAQQFPDLHSELNLSSLELGDSALYFCASSVEGGGYEQYFGPGTRLTVT.

This rearrangement joins TRBV9 to TRBJ2-3, with D tentatively TRBD1 (5 bases). V was shortened by 4 bases and J by 4 bases, with 13 bases between the two germline ends. This CDR3 spans 14 amino acids. Germline CDR1 and CDR2: SGDLS and YYNGEE. The CDR3 sequence: CASSSSGKADTQYF. CDR3 coding DNA: TGTGCCAGCAGCTCATCAGGGAAGGCAGATACGCAGTATTTT.

This chain links TRBV25-1 with TRBJ2-3; D call uncertain. V lost 4 bases and J lost 4, with 3 bases in between. The CDR3 totals 11 residues. Germline-derived CDR1 and CDR2 are MGHDK and SYGVNS. Here the CDR3 reads CASSVSDTQYF. The CDR3 DNA is TGTGCCAGCAGTGTCTCAGATACGCAGTATTTT.

The V and J genes are TRBV5-6 and TRBJ1-5; maybe TRBD1 (5 bases). The CDR3 contains 17 residues. Per germline, CDR1 SGHDT and CDR2 YYEEEE. Trimming left V 0 bases short and J 2 bases short, with 15 bases between. CDR3 amino acids: CASSLAGRVDGNQPQHF. In DNA form, the CDR3 reads TGTGCCAGCAGCTTGGCCGGCAGGGTCGATGGCAATCAGCCCCAGCATTTT.

The chain uses TRBV5-1 and TRBJ2-3; 10 bases match TRBD2. The CDR3 runs to 15 residues. In germline, CDR1 is SGHRS, CDR2 YFSETQ. V gave up 4 bases and J gave up 6 bases; unmatched junction bases: 8. The chain's CDR3 is CASSRLAGVDDTQYF. The CDR3 DNA is TGCGCCAGCAGCCGCCTAGCGGGAGTAGATGATACGCAGTATTTT.

The J gene is TRBJ2-1, the V gene TRBV6-5; 7 bases align to TRBD2. Trimming at V came to 4 bases and at J to 4 bases, leaving 7 bases not matched to a gene. CDR3 length: 15 residues. CDR1 and CDR2 from the germline V gene are MNHEY and SVGAGI. CDR3 in DNA: TGTGCCAGCAGTTTTATTGCTAGCGGATACAATGAGCAGTTCTTC. This sequence encodes CASSFIASGYNEQFF.

The J gene is TRBJ2-7, the V gene TRBV4-2; maybe TRBD2 (6 bases). The CDR3 is 15 amino acids. Germline CDR1 LGHNA, CDR2 YNFKEQ. The V end lost 4 bases, the J end lost 2 bases, and 15 bases lay between the germline ends. The CDR3 region is CASSPGGLKTYEQYF. In nucleotides, the CDR3 is TGTGCCAGCAGCCCCGGAGGGCTGAAAACCTACGAGCAGTACTTC.

This chain joins TRBV5-5 and TRBJ2-3; TRBD2 aligns across 13 bases. Germline CDR1 is SGHKS and CDR2 is YYEKEE (reference sequence). The V gene end was trimmed by 3 bases and the J gene end by 6 bases; junction bases not matched to a gene: 1. The CDR3 covers 14 residues. This CDR3 is CASSSGLAGDTQYF. The CDR3 nucleotides read TGTGCCAGCAGCTCGGGACTAGCGGGGGATACGCAGTATTTT. Together with reference TRBV5-5 and TRBJ2-3, the CDR3 gives the full variable domain: DAGVTQSPTHLIKTRGQQVTLRCSPISGHKSVSWYQQVLGQGPQFIFQYYEKEERGRGNFPDRFSARQFPNYSSELNVNALLLGDSALYLCASSSGLAGDTQYFGPGTRLTVL.

The V and J genes are TRBV5-8 and TRBJ1-4, with 7 bases lining up with TRBD1. Germline loops: CDR1 SGHTS, CDR2 YDEGEE. CDR3 size: 15 residues. J lost 10 bases, V lost 0 bases, and 9 bases had no gene match. CDR3 coding DNA: TGTGCCAGCAGCTTGGCCCTGGACAGGAGGGTAAAACTGTTTTTT. It specifies CASSLALDRRVKLFF.